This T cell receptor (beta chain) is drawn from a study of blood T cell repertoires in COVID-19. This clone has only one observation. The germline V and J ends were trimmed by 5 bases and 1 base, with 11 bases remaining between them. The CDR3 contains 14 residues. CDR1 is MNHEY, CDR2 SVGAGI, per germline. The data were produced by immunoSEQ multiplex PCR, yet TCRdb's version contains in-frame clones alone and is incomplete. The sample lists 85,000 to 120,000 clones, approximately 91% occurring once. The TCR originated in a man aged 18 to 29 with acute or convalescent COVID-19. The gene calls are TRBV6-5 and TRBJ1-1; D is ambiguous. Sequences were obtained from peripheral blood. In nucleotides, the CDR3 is TGTGCCAGCAGTACTATCGCCGGGAACACTGAAGCTTTCTTT. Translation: CASSTIAGNTEAFF.